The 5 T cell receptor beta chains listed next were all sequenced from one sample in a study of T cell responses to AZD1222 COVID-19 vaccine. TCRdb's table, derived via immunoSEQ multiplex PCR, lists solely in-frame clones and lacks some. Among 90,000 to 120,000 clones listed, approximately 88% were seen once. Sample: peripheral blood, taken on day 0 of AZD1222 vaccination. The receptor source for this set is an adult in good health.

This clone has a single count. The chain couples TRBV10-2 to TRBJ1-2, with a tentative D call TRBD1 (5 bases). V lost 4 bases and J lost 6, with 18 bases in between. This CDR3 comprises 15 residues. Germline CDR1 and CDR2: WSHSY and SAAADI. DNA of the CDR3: TGCGCCAGCAGTGTAAAGGCAGGGTGGTCAAATGGCTACACCTTC. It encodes CASSVKAGWSNGYTF.

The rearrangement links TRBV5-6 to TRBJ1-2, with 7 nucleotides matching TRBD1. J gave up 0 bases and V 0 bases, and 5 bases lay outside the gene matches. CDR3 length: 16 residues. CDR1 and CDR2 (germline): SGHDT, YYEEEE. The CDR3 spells CASSLGGGLSNYGYTF. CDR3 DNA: TGTGCCAGCAGCTTGGGAGGGGGCTTATCTAACTATGGCTACACCTTC.

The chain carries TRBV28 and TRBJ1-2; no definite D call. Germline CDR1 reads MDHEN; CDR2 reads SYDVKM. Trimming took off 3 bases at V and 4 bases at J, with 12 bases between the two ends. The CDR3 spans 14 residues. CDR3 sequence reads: CASSFHAAPYGYTF. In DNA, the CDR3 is TGTGCCAGCAGTTTTCATGCAGCCCCCTATGGCTACACCTTC.

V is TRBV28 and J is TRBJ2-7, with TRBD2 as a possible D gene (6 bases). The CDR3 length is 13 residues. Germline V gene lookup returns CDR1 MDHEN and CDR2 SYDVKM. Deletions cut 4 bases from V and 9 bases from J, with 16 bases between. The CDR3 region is CASSSLRRGLQYF. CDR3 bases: TGTGCCAGCAGTTCCCTCCGACGGGGACTGCAGTACTTC.

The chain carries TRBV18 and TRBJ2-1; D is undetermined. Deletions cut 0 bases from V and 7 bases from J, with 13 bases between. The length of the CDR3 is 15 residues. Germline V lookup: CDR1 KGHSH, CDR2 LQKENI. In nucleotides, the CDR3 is TGTGCCAGCTCACCACCGGTATTGGGTGGGAATGAGCAGTTCTTC. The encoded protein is CASSPPVLGGNEQFF.